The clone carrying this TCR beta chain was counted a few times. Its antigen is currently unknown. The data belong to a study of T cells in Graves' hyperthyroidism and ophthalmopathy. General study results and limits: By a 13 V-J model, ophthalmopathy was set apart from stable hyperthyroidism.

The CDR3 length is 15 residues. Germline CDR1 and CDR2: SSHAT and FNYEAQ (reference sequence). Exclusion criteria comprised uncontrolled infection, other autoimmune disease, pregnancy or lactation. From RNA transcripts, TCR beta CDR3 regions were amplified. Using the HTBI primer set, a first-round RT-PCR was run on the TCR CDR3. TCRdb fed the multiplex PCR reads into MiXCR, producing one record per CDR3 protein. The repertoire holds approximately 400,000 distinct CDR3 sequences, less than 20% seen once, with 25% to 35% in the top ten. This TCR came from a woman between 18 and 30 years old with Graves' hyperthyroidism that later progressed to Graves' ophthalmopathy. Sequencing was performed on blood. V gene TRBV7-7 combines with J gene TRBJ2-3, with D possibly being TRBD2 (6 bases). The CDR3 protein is CASSQTGGTTDTQYF. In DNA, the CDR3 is TGTGCTAGCTCGCAGACGGGCGGGACCACAGATACGCAGTATTTT.